The 21 T cell receptor beta chains listed next were all sequenced from one sample in a study of blood T cell repertoires in COVID-19. Sequencing was performed with immunoSEQ multiplex PCR; in TCRdb, only in-frame clones are kept and a portion is missing. Of around 200,000 clones detected, about 83% appear once; the ten largest clones hold roughly 2.7%. Material: peripheral blood. Receptor source: a woman aged 40 to 50 with active or convalescent COVID-19.

V is TRBV19 and J is TRBJ1-5; D not certain. There are 13 residues in the CDR3. Looked up from germline, CDR1 is LNHDA and CDR2 is SQIVND (reference sequence). V lost 6 bases and J lost 6, with 12 bases in between. The CDR3 protein is CASSSDIGQPQHF. The CDR3 coding sequence is TGTGCCAGTAGCTCCGACATCGGTCAGCCCCAGCATTTT.

The chain is built from TRBV6-5 and TRBJ2-3; 7 nucleotides agree with TRBD2. The CDR3 is made up of 14 amino acids. Trimming at V came to 6 bases and at J to 3 bases, leaving 6 bases not matched to a gene. Germline CDR1 and CDR2: MNHEY and SVGAGI. The CDR3 DNA reads TGTGCCAGCAGGGGGAGGGCCAGGACAGATACGCAGTATTTT. Translated: CASRGRARTDTQYF.

V gene TRBV6-5 combines with J gene TRBJ1-2; D ambiguous. In germline, CDR1 is MNHEY, CDR2 SVGAGI. CDR3 length: 12 amino acids. V lost 8 bases and J lost 1, with 8 bases in between. CDR3 region: CASAADNYGYTF. The CDR3 nucleotides are TGTGCCAGCGCGGCAGATAACTATGGCTACACCTTC.

V and J are TRBV5-8 and TRBJ2-1, with 9 bases lining up with TRBD1. With V trimmed by 6 bases and J by 8 bases, 15 bases remained unmatched. The CDR3 consists of 16 residues. Per germline, CDR1 SGHTS and CDR2 YDEGEE. Here the CDR3 DNA reads TGTGCCAGCACCATTGTGCTGGGGACAGGGAGCTATGAGCAGTTCTTC. It specifies CASTIVLGTGSYEQFF.

This clone has just one count. The chain recombines TRBV28 with TRBJ1-1; 10 positions match TRBD1. Trimming removed 6 bases from V and 0 bases from J; junction bases left unmatched: 7. There are 16 residues in the CDR3. Germline CDR1 and CDR2: MDHEN and SYDVKM. The chain's CDR3 is CASRRDRGPVNTEAFF. Here the CDR3 DNA reads TGTGCCAGCAGGCGGGACAGGGGACCCGTGAACACTGAAGCTTTCTTT.

The chain combines TRBV5-5 with TRBJ1-2, with D maybe TRBD1 (5 bases). V was cut by 0 bases and J by 5 bases, with 17 bases left in between. CDR3 length: 16 amino acids. The germline V gene encodes CDR1 SGHKS and CDR2 YYEKEE (reference sequence). CDR3 residues: CASSLGVGGFGYGYTF. The CDR3 nucleotides are TGTGCCAGCAGCTTGGGCGTGGGGGGATTTGGGTATGGCTACACCTTC.

The CDR3 nucleotides read TGCGCCACCTCTCCGACGGCGGGAGCCCCAGATACGCAGTATTTT. It is translated as CATSPTAGAPDTQYF. The rearrangement joins TRBV10-1 to TRBJ2-3; the match to TRBD2 covers 7 bases. Germline V gives CDR1 WNHNN, CDR2 SYGVQD (reference sequence). The CDR3 runs to 15 residues. The V and J ends lost 10 bases and 4 bases, in that order; junction bases with no gene match: 14.

The chain uses TRBV5-4 and TRBJ2-3, with D perhaps matching TRBD2 (6 bases). Trimming cost V 6 bases and J 3 bases, with 23 bases left between them. This CDR3 is built from 17 residues. CDR1 and CDR2 (germline): SGHNT, YYREEE (reference sequence). The CDR3 region is CASTTSLAGGNTDTQYF. CDR3 sequence (DNA): TGTGCCAGCACCACCAGCTTGGCCGGGGGAAATACAGATACGCAGTATTTT.

The chain is built from TRBV7-2 and TRBJ2-1; TRBD2 is a possible D gene (6 bases). There are 16 residues in the CDR3. Germline V lookup: CDR1 SGHTA, CDR2 FQGNSA. Trimming pared 1 base from V and 4 bases from J, leaving 14 bases between. Here the CDR3 reads CASSLGGGIVYNEQFF. The CDR3 region has the DNA TGTGCCAGCAGCTTAGGAGGCGGGATTGTTTACAATGAGCAGTTCTTC.

Here the CDR3 DNA reads TGCGCCAGCAGCCCGCAAGGACAGGACTCCACCGGGGAGCTGTTTTTT. This encodes CASSPQGQDSTGELFF. V and J are TRBV5-1 and TRBJ2-2; 7 nucleotides line up with TRBD1. J was trimmed by 4 bases and V by 4 bases; bases with no gene match: 10. The germline V gene encodes CDR1 SGHRS and CDR2 YFSETQ. The CDR3 sequence is 16 residues long. The variable domain in full, with the rest retrieved from reference TRBV5-1 and TRBJ2-2, is KAGVTQTPRYLIKTRGQQVTLSCSPISGHRSVSWYQQTPGQGLQFLFEYFSETQRNKGNFPGRFSGRQFSNSRSEMNVSTLELGDSALYLCASSPQGQDSTGELFFGEGSRLTVL.

This rearrangement joins TRBV5-6 to TRBJ1-5; 8 bases are a match to TRBD1. The CDR3 sequence is 13 residues long. J was trimmed by 9 bases and V by 4 bases; bases with no gene match: 6. CDR1 is SGHDT, CDR2 YYEEEE, per germline. The CDR3: CASSIDRGRPQHF. Here the CDR3 DNA reads TGTGCCAGCAGCATTGACAGGGGACGGCCCCAGCATTTT.

V usage is TRBV24-1 and J usage is TRBJ2-6, with D perhaps matching TRBD1 (6 bases). The CDR3 runs to 15 residues. Germline CDR1 reads KGHDR; CDR2 reads SFDVKD. V was shortened by 9 bases and J by 11 bases, with 22 bases between the two germline ends. For the CDR3, the DNA is TGTGCCACCGGGGCGGTTGAGGGGGTTAACCACGTCCTGACTTTC. Its protein is CATGAVEGVNHVLTF.

V gene TRBV19 combines with J gene TRBJ1-1, with TRBD1 as a possible D gene (5 bases). V was trimmed by 5 bases and J by 2 bases, leaving 12 bases between them. This CDR3 contains 14 residues. CDR1 and CDR2 (germline): LNHDA, SQIVND (reference sequence). The CDR3, as DNA: TGTGCCAGTAGTCCCCGGACAAGCAACACTGAAGCTTTCTTT. Its translation is CASSPRTSNTEAFF.

The chain is built from TRBV15 and TRBJ2-2; TRBD1 might be the D (6 bases). V lost 0 bases, J lost 14 bases, and 22 bases lay in between. This CDR3 has 16 amino acids. Germline V gives CDR1 LNHNV, CDR2 YYDKDF (reference sequence). CDR3 coding DNA: TGTGCCACCAGCAGAGAAATACAGGGAACGGGATACGGACTGTTTTTT. Translated, it gives CATSREIQGTGYGLFF.

V is TRBV7-9 and J is TRBJ2-1; a weak D match, TRBD2 (6 bases). The CDR3 consists of 11 residues. Germline V CDR1 and CDR2: SEHNR, FQNEAQ (reference sequence). Trimming stripped 8 bases from V and 15 bases from J, with 17 bases between. The CDR3 here is CASLANPPWFF. In nucleotides, the CDR3 is TGTGCCAGCCTAGCGAACCCACCCTGGTTCTTC.

The chain couples TRBV13 to TRBJ2-1; 7 nucleotides agree with TRBD2. Germline CDR1 reads PRHDT; CDR2 reads FYEKMQ (reference sequence). Germline trimming cut 0 bases from V and 4 bases from J; bases unmatched to any gene: 3. This CDR3 is built from 15 residues. In DNA form, the CDR3 reads TGTGCCAGCAGCTTAGGCACTAGCGTGTACAATGAGCAGTTCTTC. This translates into CASSLGTSVYNEQFF.

This rearrangement joins TRBV19 to TRBJ2-2; the match to TRBD1 covers 10 bases. CDR1 is LNHDA and CDR2 is SQIVND in the germline V gene (reference sequence). The ends lost 7 bases at V and 7 bases at J; junction bases unmatched: 6. CDR3 length: 14 residues. The CDR3 bases are TGTGCCAGTACCTTGGGACAGGGGAGCGGGGAGCTGTTTTTT. Translating it yields CASTLGQGSGELFF.

This chain connects TRBV7-3 to TRBJ2-7; TRBD2 might be the D (6 bases). The CDR3 has 15 amino acids. Trimming took 0 bases from V and 4 from J, leaving 13 bases between them. Germline CDR1 and CDR2: SGHTA and FQGTGA. The CDR3 loop is CASSLTSGVTYEQYF. CDR3 coding DNA: TGTGCCAGCAGCTTAACGTCGGGGGTTACTTACGAGCAGTACTTC.

This clone has only one observation. J is TRBJ2-7 and V is TRBV24-1; the D gene is possibly TRBD2 (5 bases). V lost 2 bases and J 2 bases, leaving 6 bases between the germline ends. The CDR3 extends over 13 amino acids. Germline lookup yields CDR1 KGHDR and CDR2 SFDVKD. DNA for the CDR3: TGTGCCACCAGTGATTCGGGGACCTACGAGCAGTACTTC. It yields the protein CATSDSGTYEQYF.

The V gene is TRBV5-1, the J gene TRBJ2-7; D is ambiguous. The CDR3 length is 12 residues. CDR1 is SGHRS and CDR2 is YFSETQ in the germline V gene. The V end was cut by 4 bases, the J end by 0 bases, with 5 bases between. Here the CDR3 reads CASSVGSYEQYF. The CDR3 region has the DNA TGCGCCAGCAGCGTCGGCTCCTACGAGCAGTACTTC.

This chain uses TRBV14 with TRBJ2-2; D uncertain. Trimming took off 3 bases at V and 7 bases at J, with 18 bases between the two ends. The CDR3 has 16 residues. CDR1 is SGHDN, CDR2 FVKESK, per germline. The CDR3, as DNA: TGTGCCAGCAGCCAGTTCACTACTTCTTACATCGGGGAGCTGTTTTTT. Residues: CASSQFTTSYIGELFF.